This note documents a single T cell receptor (beta chain) sequence. The antigen remains undetermined. Primers for the PCR totalled 60 Vbeta and 13 Jbeta. Sequencing used immunoSEQ multiplex PCR; TCRdb keeps in-frame clones, though not all of them. Among around 250,000 clones listed, approximately 82% were seen once. The data are from a study of cytomegalovirus exposure and HLA in healthy donors. Whole-study findings and limits: Among the CMV-associated chains, a few were confirmed in vitro as specific for CMV antigens. Available immune exposure information covered CMV serostatus only. Fewer N-insertions than the roughly 650-donor mean were reportedly shown by an Asian-associated ancestry cluster in a later analysis.

Sequencing was performed on PBMCs. This clonotype originated in an older woman in good health and CMV-seropositive.

Written as DNA, the CDR3 is TGTGCCAGCAGACCGGCGGGAGGTACAGATACGCAGTATTTT. This gives the protein CASRPAGGTDTQYF. V is TRBV28 and J is TRBJ2-3; 8 bases agree with TRBD2. The CDR3 contains 14 residues. The germline V gene has CDR1 MDHEN and CDR2 SYDVKM. J lost 3 bases, V lost 6 bases, and 5 bases had no gene match.